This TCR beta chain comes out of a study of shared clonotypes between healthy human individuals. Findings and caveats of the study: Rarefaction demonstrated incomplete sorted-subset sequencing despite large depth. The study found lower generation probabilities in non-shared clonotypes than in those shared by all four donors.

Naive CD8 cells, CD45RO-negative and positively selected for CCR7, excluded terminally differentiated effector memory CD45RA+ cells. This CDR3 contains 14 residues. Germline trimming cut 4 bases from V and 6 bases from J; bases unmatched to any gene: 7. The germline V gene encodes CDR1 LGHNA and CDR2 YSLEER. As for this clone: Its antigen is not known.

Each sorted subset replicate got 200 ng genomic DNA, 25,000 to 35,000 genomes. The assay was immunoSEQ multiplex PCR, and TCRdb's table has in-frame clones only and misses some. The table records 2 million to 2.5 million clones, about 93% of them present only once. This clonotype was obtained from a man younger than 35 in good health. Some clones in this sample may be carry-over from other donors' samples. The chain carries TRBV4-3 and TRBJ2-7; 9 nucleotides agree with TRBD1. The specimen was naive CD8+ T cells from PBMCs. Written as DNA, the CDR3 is TGCGCCAGCAGCCCGGACCGGGACAGGGTCGAGCAGTACTTC. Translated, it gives CASSPDRDRVEQYF.